This entry lists 29 T cell receptor beta chains sequenced from one sample in a study of neurological immune-mediated disorders. TCRdb itself ran the 5' RACE reads through MiXCR, one entry per CDR3 protein. The table shows approximately 130,000 distinct CDR3 sequences, with roughly 3.2% occurring only once. Sequencing was carried out using PBMCs. The receptors originated from a woman aged 30 to 39 with multiple sclerosis.

The table lists this clonotype with a few counts. A clone one base away is much larger, so this may be a read error. The CDR3 region is CASSPTQSQPQHF. The CDR3 DNA sequence: TGTGCCAGCAGTCCAACGCAAAGTCAGCCCCAGCATTTT. V gene TRBV12-3 or TRBV12-4 combines with J gene TRBJ1-5; D gene uncertain. The CDR3 runs to 13 residues. V lost 5 bases and J 6 bases, leaving 11 bases between the germline ends.

This clonotype was seen repeatedly, ten times or more. The chain employs TRBV5-6 and TRBJ2-3; tentatively, D is TRBD1 (5 bases). Germline CDR1 and CDR2: SGHDT and YYEEEE. V was trimmed by 0 bases and J by 9 bases, leaving 8 bases between them. The CDR3 is 12 residues long. CDR3 in DNA: TGTGCCAGCAGCTTGGGGACAATCACGCAGTATTTT. This gives the protein CASSLGTITQYF.

This clonotype appeared many times. The rearrangement links TRBV27 to TRBJ1-1; the match to TRBD1 covers 9 bases. This CDR3 has 20 residues. Trimming at V came to 5 bases and at J to 0 bases, leaving 19 bases not matched to a gene. CDR1 and CDR2 from the germline V gene are MNHEY and SMNVEV (reference sequence). The CDR3 sequence is CASSPRDGTGFSRMNTEAFF. The CDR3 region has the DNA TGTGCCAGCAGTCCGCGCGACGGGACAGGGTTTTCTCGAATGAACACTGAAGCTTTCTTT.

This clonotype has a count of ten or more. This chain uses TRBV9 with TRBJ2-2; 7 bases match TRBD1. The J segment lost 3 bases and the V segment lost 2 bases, leaving 10 bases of the junction unmatched. The germline V gene has CDR1 SGDLS and CDR2 YYNGEE. The CDR3 is 17 residues long. CDR3 nucleotides: TGTGCCAGCAGCGTTAATCCGCTGACAGGGTACACCGGGGAGCTGTTTTTT. Its translation: CASSVNPLTGYTGELFF.

This clonotype was detected only a few times. This chain uses TRBV20-1 with TRBJ2-2; perhaps TRBD2 as D (5 bases). The CDR3 sequence is 14 residues long. Looked up from germline, CDR1 is DFQATT and CDR2 is SNEGSKA (reference sequence). With 2 bases removed from V and 6 bases from J, the gap between germline ends came to 13 bases. CDR3 residues: CSARSPEGAGELFF. The CDR3 nucleotides read TGCAGTGCTAGATCTCCCGAGGGCGCCGGGGAGCTGTTTTTT.

This clonotype was seen many times. The rearrangement uses TRBV27 and TRBJ1-5; 8 nucleotides align to TRBD1. The ends lost 5 bases at V and 5 bases at J; junction bases unmatched: 8. Germline-derived CDR1 and CDR2 are MNHEY and SMNVEV (reference sequence). The CDR3 is 15 residues long. CDR3 amino acids: CASSLDRGRDQPQHF. CDR3 DNA sequence: TGTGCCAGCAGTCTTGACAGGGGACGGGATCAGCCCCAGCATTTT.

This clonotype was observed many times. The chain is built from TRBV7-6 and TRBJ2-7, with 8 bases identical to TRBD2. CDR3 length: 15 amino acids. After removal of 1 base from V and 1 base from J, the junction contained 3 bases not matched to a gene. Germline loops: CDR1 SGHVS, CDR2 FNYEAQ. In nucleotides, the CDR3 is TGTGCCAGCAGCTTAGGGACGGGAGGGTCCTACGAGCAGTACTTC. Its protein is CASSLGTGGSYEQYF.

In this sample, this clonotype turned up many times. V gene TRBV6-6 combines with J gene TRBJ2-5; D is perhaps TRBD1 (5 bases). The CDR3 extends over 14 amino acids. V gave up 2 bases and J gave up 4 bases, with 11 bases separating them. Germline V gene lookup returns CDR1 MNHNY and CDR2 SVGAGI (reference sequence). The CDR3 bases are TGTGCCAGCAGTTACGTGGCAGGGCGAGAGACCCAGTACTTC. It translates to CASSYVAGRETQYF.

This clonotype was seen at least ten times. This chain connects TRBV5-1 to TRBJ2-1, with D tentatively TRBD2 (5 bases). V was pared by 4 bases and J by 8 bases, with 25 bases between. Germline values: CDR1 SGHRS, CDR2 YFSETQ. This CDR3 spans 17 amino acids. CDR3 sequence: CASSGPLTGRVQDEQFF. The CDR3 coding sequence is TGCGCCAGCAGCGGACCATTGACGGGAAGGGTCCAGGATGAGCAGTTCTTC.

This clonotype was detected ten times or more. This chain uses TRBV5-1 with TRBJ1-4; a weak D match, TRBD1 (6 bases). The CDR3 is 14 residues long. V lost 1 base and J lost 8, with 12 bases in between. Per germline, CDR1 SGHRS and CDR2 YFSETQ. CDR3 in amino acids: CASSLSRGREKLFF. The DNA of the CDR3 is TGCGCCAGCAGCTTGAGCAGGGGCCGCGAAAAACTGTTTTTT.

This clonotype was counted ten times or more. CDR3 amino acids: CATGQGSSYEQYF. CDR3 bases: TGTGCCACCGGACAGGGGAGCTCCTACGAGCAGTACTTC. The chain has TRBV10-3 and TRBJ2-7, with 9 bases identical to TRBD1. Germline lookup yields CDR1 ENHRY and CDR2 SYGVKD. CDR3 length equals 13 residues. V dropped 10 bases and J dropped 0; count of bases not matched to a gene: 4.

In its sample, this clonotype was seen many times. The genes are TRBV20-1 and TRBJ1-1; 11 bases are a match to TRBD1. With 6 bases clipped from V and 5 bases from J, the junction kept 8 bases outside the gene matches. This CDR3 has 14 amino acids. Germline CDR1 reads DFQATT; CDR2 reads SNEGSKA (reference sequence). The CDR3 here is CSAGRTGGWTEAFF. The CDR3, as DNA: TGCAGTGCAGGGCGGACAGGGGGCTGGACTGAAGCTTTCTTT.

V is TRBV20-1 and J is TRBJ2-7, with a possible D match to TRBD2 (5 bases). V lost 1 base, J lost 6 bases, and 7 bases lay in between. Per germline, CDR1 DFQATT and CDR2 SNEGSKA (reference sequence). The CDR3 is 11 residues long. The CDR3 nucleotides read TGCAGTGCTAGAGGGCGGGTCGAGCAGTACTTC. Encoded protein: CSARGRVEQYF.

This clonotype was observed at least ten times. Here the CDR3 reads CASSSPSGVSTDTQYF. The CDR3 coding sequence is TGCGCCAGCAGCTCCCCTAGCGGGGTAAGCACAGATACGCAGTATTTT. The rearrangement joins TRBV5-1 to TRBJ2-3; 9 positions match TRBD2. The CDR3 loop spans 16 amino acids. V trimming: 3 bases; J trimming: 0 bases; junction bases outside the gene matches: 5. CDR1 is SGHRS, CDR2 YFSETQ, per germline.

This clonotype has at least ten counts. This chain uses TRBV20-1 with TRBJ1-2, with a weak D call TRBD1 (5 bases). Germline V gene sequence: CDR1 DFQATT, CDR2 SNEGSKA (reference sequence). V lost 2 bases and J lost 2, with 12 bases in between. The CDR3 has 14 residues. CDR3 sequence reads: CSARPSAGNYGYTF. DNA of the CDR3: TGCAGTGCTAGACCCTCAGCAGGGAACTATGGCTACACCTTC.

The sample holds a few counts of this clonotype. Given a much more abundant clone one base away, this may be a read error. The chain recombines TRBV29-1 with TRBJ1-5; D ambiguous. The CDR3 spans 12 residues. CDR1 and CDR2 (germline): SQVTM, ANQGSEA. The chain's CDR3 is CSVANSNQPQNF. CDR3 bases: TGCAGCGTTGCTAATAGCAATCAGCCCCAGAATTTT.

This clonotype was found many times. A much larger clone differs from this one at a single base, so this may be a read error. The V and J genes are TRBV12-3 or TRBV12-4 and TRBJ1-1, with D perhaps matching TRBD1 (5 bases). The length of the CDR3 is 16 residues. Trimming stripped 5 bases from V and 2 bases from J, with 18 bases between. The chain's CDR3 is CASSVGKGELNTEAFF. In nucleotides, the CDR3 is TGTGCCAGCAGTGTCGGGAAAGGGGAACTTAACACTGAAGCTTTCTTT.

This clonotype appeared many times. CDR3 sequence reads: CASSLGTGGGYEQYF. As DNA, the CDR3 is TGTGCCAGCAGCTTGGGGACAGGGGGCGGCTACGAGCAGTACTTC. The chain carries TRBV5-6 and TRBJ2-7, with 11 positions matching TRBD1. CDR3 length: 15 amino acids. Germline CDR1 reads SGHDT; CDR2 reads YYEEEE. The V and J ends lost 0 bases and 3 bases, in that order; junction bases with no gene match: 2. The variable domain in full, completed from reference TRBV5-6 and TRBJ2-7, reads DAGVTQSPTHLIKTRGQQVTLRCSPKSGHDTVSWYQQALGQGPQFIFQYYEEEERQRGNFPDRFSGHQFPNYSSELNVNALLLGDSALYLCASSLGTGGGYEQYFGPGTRLTVT.

This clonotype was counted ten times or more. This chain links TRBV3-1 with TRBJ2-7; possibly TRBD1 for D (6 bases). Looked up from germline, CDR1 is LGHDT and CDR2 is YNNKEL (reference sequence). The CDR3 covers 14 residues. V was trimmed by 1 base and J by 6 bases, leaving 13 bases between them. The CDR3 DNA follows: TGTGCCAGCAGCCAAGTTACAGGGATTGGCGAGCAGTACTTC. Its translation is CASSQVTGIGEQYF.

This clonotype was picked up many times. This chain connects TRBV6-5 to TRBJ1-1; D gene ambiguous. CDR3 size: 15 residues. Trimming left V 10 bases short and J 5 bases short, with 23 bases between. Germline CDR1 reads MNHEY; CDR2 reads SVGAGI. The CDR3 region is CANISAPWKRTEAFF. For the CDR3, the DNA is TGTGCCAACATCTCAGCCCCTTGGAAAAGGACTGAAGCTTTCTTT.

Many counts were recorded for this clonotype. The gene calls are TRBV12-5 and TRBJ2-2, with TRBD1 matching 9 bases. Germline assignment: CDR1 LGHNT and CDR2 FRNRAP. V lost 4 bases and J lost 4; bases outside the gene matches: 7. CDR3 size: 16 residues. CDR3 sequence: CASGSAGTGPTGELFF. CDR3 nucleotides: TGTGCTAGTGGTTCGGCCGGGACAGGGCCCACCGGGGAGCTGTTTTTT.

This clonotype was detected many times. The V gene is TRBV29-1, the J gene TRBJ2-7; D unclear. The V gene lost 7 bases and the J gene lost 5 bases, with 9 bases spanning the gap. The germline V gene has CDR1 SQVTM and CDR2 ANQGSEA. The CDR3 length is 10 residues. This CDR3 reads CSALSHEQYF. As DNA, the CDR3 is TGCAGCGCCCTGAGCCACGAGCAGTACTTC.

At least ten counts were recorded for this clonotype. V gene TRBV19 combines with J gene TRBJ2-7; D is unclear. There are 12 residues in the CDR3. Germline V gene lookup returns CDR1 LNHDA and CDR2 SQIVND (reference sequence). V gave up 6 bases and J gave up 2 bases, with 8 bases separating them. CDR3 sequence reads: CASRAGPYEQYF. CDR3 coding DNA: TGTGCCAGTAGAGCAGGACCCTACGAGCAGTACTTC.

This clonotype occurred a few times. The chain recombines TRBV11-3 with TRBJ2-1; D may match TRBD1 or TRBD2 (5 bases each). Germline assignment: CDR1 SGHNT and CDR2 YENEEA. V was cut by 3 bases and J by 0 bases, with 12 bases left in between. This CDR3 region has 16 residues. CDR3 nucleotide sequence: TGTGCCAGCAGCTTCTCGGGGCCGAGCTCCTACAATGAGCAGTTCTTC. It specifies CASSFSGPSSYNEQFF.

This clonotype has at least ten counts. The chain has TRBV12-3 or TRBV12-4 and TRBJ1-1; TRBD1 might be the D (5 bases). The CDR3 is 13 residues long. V lost 6 bases to trimming and J lost 3 bases, with 11 bases between them. Here the CDR3 reads CASRLTADTEAFF. DNA of the CDR3: TGTGCCAGCAGACTGACAGCCGACACTGAAGCTTTCTTT.

This clonotype was seen repeatedly, ten times or more. The chain links TRBV6-2 or TRBV6-3 to TRBJ2-1, with 9 bases identical to TRBD2. Per the germline V gene, CDR1 is MNHEY and CDR2 is SVGEGT. The length of the CDR3 is 16 residues. The V gene end was trimmed by 7 bases and the J gene end by 7 bases; junction bases not matched to a gene: 14. CDR3 loop: CASNLVAGGPRNEQFF. DNA of the CDR3: TGTGCCAGCAATCTAGTGGCGGGAGGGCCTAGAAATGAGCAGTTCTTC.

This clonotype was seen at least ten times. J is TRBJ1-5 and V is TRBV5-1; D remains ambiguous. The CDR3 length is 14 residues. The germline gives CDR1 SGHRS, CDR2 YFSETQ. V was trimmed by 1 base and J by 5 bases, leaving 10 bases between them. CDR3 bases: TGCGCCAGCAGCTTGTTCAGCGGGGATCAGCCCCAGCATTTT. Translation gives CASSLFSGDQPQHF.

This clonotype was counted at least ten times. The rearrangement uses TRBV20-1 and TRBJ2-1; 8 bases line up with TRBD2. V lost 3 bases and J lost 7; bases outside the gene matches: 5. The CDR3 length is 13 residues. Germline-derived CDR1 and CDR2 are DFQATT and SNEGSKA (reference sequence). The CDR3 here is CSASSGSWNEQFF. CDR3 in DNA: TGCAGTGCTAGCAGCGGGAGTTGGAATGAGCAGTTCTTC.

This clonotype was counted ten times or more. The rearrangement uses TRBV14 and TRBJ2-4; no reliable D call. The V end was cut by 1 base, the J end by 6 bases, with 4 bases between. CDR1 SGHDN and CDR2 FVKESK come from the germline V gene. The CDR3 runs 12 residues. CDR3 nucleotide sequence: TGTGCCAGCAGCCAAGCCTTAAACATTCAGTACTTC. Amino acids: CASSQALNIQYF.